Below, 24 T cell receptor beta chains from the same sample are listed, as sequenced in a study of regulatory dendritic cells for organ transplantation. Clones were read by immunoSEQ multiplex PCR, and TCRdb kept only the in-frame ones, dropping some. The data show 35,000 to 40,000 clones, about 90% seen once. The sequencing sample was made of naive CD8+ T cells from blood. Subset here: CD45RA+ naive T cells. The receptor set was obtained from a human donor in good health.

This chain connects TRBV4-1 to TRBJ1-3; the match to TRBD1 covers 7 bases. The CDR3 covers 16 residues. The junction had 10 bases not matched to a gene; V was cut back by 2 bases and J by 6 bases. CDR1 and CDR2 (germline): MGHRA, YSYEKL. CDR3 DNA: TGCGCCAGCAGCCAACTTCCGGGACAGACTTTAAACACCATATATTTT. Protein sequence: CASSQLPGQTLNTIYF.

This rearrangement joins TRBV9 to TRBJ2-3; no firm D call. Trimming removed 3 bases at V and 3 bases at J, with 11 bases between. Germline CDR1 reads SGDLS; CDR2 reads YYNGEE. This CDR3 contains 14 residues. The CDR3 nucleotides read TGTGCCAGCAGCGATACCAAAGGTACAGATACGCAGTATTTT. Translated: CASSDTKGTDTQYF.

For the CDR3, the DNA is TGTGCCAGCAGCCGAACCCCACCAACTAATGAAAAACTGTTTTTT. Its protein is CASSRTPPTNEKLFF. The chain joins TRBV7-6 to TRBJ1-4; no clear D. Deletions cut 5 bases from V and 0 bases from J, with 10 bases between. The germline V gene encodes CDR1 SGHVS and CDR2 FNYEAQ. The CDR3 length is 15 residues.

This clone was seen just once. This chain uses TRBV15 with TRBJ2-7, with 14 bases aligning to TRBD2. The CDR3 totals 17 residues. Germline CDR1 LNHNV, CDR2 YYDKDF (reference sequence). With V trimmed by 0 bases and J by 4 bases, 5 bases remained unmatched. CDR3 protein: CATSREGLAGGWYEQYF. The CDR3 nucleotides read TGTGCCACCAGCAGAGAAGGACTAGCGGGGGGTTGGTACGAGCAGTACTTC.

The V and J genes are TRBV6-5 and TRBJ2-5; D is possibly TRBD1 or TRBD2 (6 bases each). V was trimmed by 10 bases and J by 4 bases, leaving 16 bases between them. Germline lookup yields CDR1 MNHEY and CDR2 SVGAGI. This CDR3 contains 13 residues. The CDR3 bases are TGTGCCACCTCCCGGGGGCCCCGAGAGACCCAGTACTTC. As protein: CATSRGPRETQYF.

This chain joins TRBV15 and TRBJ1-1; D call uncertain. The germline V gene encodes CDR1 LNHNV and CDR2 YYDKDF (reference sequence). Trimming removed 0 bases at V and 6 bases at J, with 11 bases between. This CDR3 has 14 residues. The CDR3 DNA reads TGTGCCACCAGCAGAGACGAAAATGGGCCTGAAGCTTTCTTT. Translating gives CATSRDENGPEAFF.

The rearrangement joins TRBV7-9 to TRBJ2-7; either TRBD1 or TRBD2 may fit D (5 bases each). Trimming removed 1 base at V and 9 bases at J, with 19 bases between. Germline V gives CDR1 SEHNR, CDR2 FQNEAQ (reference sequence). The CDR3 consists of 15 residues. Here the CDR3 DNA reads TGTGCCAGCAGCTTAGAAGGGACGGCCCGTCGAGTGCAGTACTTC. Translated, it gives CASSLEGTARRVQYF.

The chain has TRBV9 and TRBJ1-2, with TRBD1 matching over 7 bases. The J segment lost 6 bases and the V segment lost 1 base, leaving 3 bases of the junction unmatched. The length of the CDR3 is 13 residues. Germline V lookup: CDR1 SGDLS, CDR2 YYNGEE. In nucleotides, the CDR3 is TGTGCCAGCAGCGTAAGACAGGGTGATGGCTACACCTTC. Its translation is CASSVRQGDGYTF.

The V and J genes are TRBV11-1 and TRBJ2-1, with 8 bases that match TRBD2. The germline CDR1 and CDR2 sequences are SGHAT and FQDESV (reference sequence). With V trimmed by 6 bases and J by 1 base, 14 bases remained unmatched. This CDR3 region has 18 residues. CDR3 coding DNA: TGTGCCAGCAGATCAGGCACTAGCGGACCCTATTCCTACAATGAGCAGTTCTTC. It codes for CASRSGTSGPYSYNEQFF.

V is TRBV9 and J is TRBJ2-2; D is undetermined. CDR1 is SGDLS and CDR2 is YYNGEE in the germline V gene. The ends were cut back, 3 bases at V and 7 bases at J, with 7 bases in the middle. The CDR3 has 12 residues. The CDR3 protein is CASSAHSGELFF. CDR3 coding DNA: TGTGCCAGCAGCGCCCACAGCGGGGAGCTGTTTTTT.

The chain combines TRBV16 with TRBJ2-2; D unresolved. CDR1 is KGHSY and CDR2 is FQNENV in the germline V gene. The CDR3 runs 16 residues. With 1 base removed from V and 1 base from J, the gap between germline ends came to 10 bases. For the CDR3, the DNA is TGTGCCAGCAGCCAATTGGGCAGTAGGAACACCGGGGAGCTGTTTTTT. It is translated as CASSQLGSRNTGELFF.

This chain connects TRBV2 to TRBJ2-1; D is ambiguous. Germline CDR1 reads SNHLY; CDR2 reads FYNNEI. Between the trimmed V and J ends, which lost 0 bases and 3 bases, there was a span of 9 bases. The CDR3 covers 15 residues. CDR3 coding DNA: TGTGCCAGCAGTGAAGCGCTTCGAGACTACAATGAGCAGTTCTTC. It yields the protein CASSEALRDYNEQFF.

The genes are TRBV5-5 and TRBJ1-1; 7 nucleotides match TRBD1. The junction had 7 bases not matched to a gene; V was cut back by 4 bases and J by 1 base. Germline CDR1 and CDR2: SGHKS and YYEKEE (reference sequence). This CDR3 contains 15 residues. CDR3 residues: CASSPPRGENTEAFF. CDR3 bases: TGTGCCAGCAGCCCGCCCAGGGGGGAGAACACTGAAGCTTTCTTT.

The V call is TRBV6-7, the J call TRBJ2-7, with D perhaps matching TRBD2 (5 bases). TRBV6-7 has ORF status, its function being uncertain. Trimming pared 8 bases from V and 2 bases from J, leaving 16 bases between. The CDR3 contains 14 residues. CDR3 in amino acids: CASATGSRTYEQYF. The CDR3 DNA is TGTGCCAGCGCGACGGGGTCTCGAACCTACGAGCAGTACTTC.

CDR3 loop: CACNRVSRIYEQYF. The CDR3 DNA reads TGTGCCTGCAACAGGGTGTCCCGAATCTACGAGCAGTACTTC. This chain uses TRBV30 with TRBJ2-7; weak D call: TRBD1 (6 bases). Looked up from germline, CDR1 is GTSNPN and CDR2 is SVGIG (reference sequence). The V end lost 6 bases, the J end lost 3 bases, and 18 bases lay between the germline ends. This CDR3 has 14 amino acids.

This clone was seen a single time. V usage is TRBV7-6 and J usage is TRBJ2-1; 9 nucleotides match TRBD2. The J segment lost 8 bases and the V segment lost 3 bases, leaving 8 bases of the junction unmatched. CDR3 length: 15 residues. Looked up from germline, CDR1 is SGHVS and CDR2 is FNYEAQ. The CDR3 nucleotides read TGTGCCAGCAGCTTCCCTGCGGGAGGGGGAGATGAGCAGTTCTTC. Its translation: CASSFPAGGGDEQFF. Based on the CDR3 plus reference TRBV7-6 and TRBJ2-1, the full variable domain is GAGVSQSPRYKVTKRGQDVALRCDPISGHVSLYWYRQALGQGPEFLTYFNYEAQQDKSGLPNDRFSAERPEGSISTLTIQRTEQRDSAMYRCASSFPAGGGDEQFFGPGTRLTVL.

Note on this clone: A junction end diverges from the germline sequence, so it may reflect a read error. The V and J genes are TRBV30 and TRBJ2-1, with D tentatively TRBD2 (5 bases). From germline, CDR1 is GTSNPN and CDR2 SVGIG (reference sequence). The CDR3 totals 12 residues. The CDR3 DNA follows: TGTGCCTGGAGCCTTAGCGTCAATGGGCAGTTCTTC. It is translated as CAWSLSVNGQFF. Full variable domain (rest looked up from reference TRBV30 and TRBJ2-1): SQTIHQWPATLVQPVGSPLSLECTVEGTSNPNLYWYRQAAGRGLQLLFYSVGIGQISSEVPQNLSASRPQDRQFILSSKKLLLSDSGFYLCAWSLSVNGQFFGPGTRLTVL.

The chain is built from TRBV11-2 and TRBJ1-3, with 7 positions matching TRBD1. V was pared by 2 bases and J by 2 bases, with 3 bases of the junction left unmatched. Per the germline V gene, CDR1 is SGHAT and CDR2 is FQNNGV. This CDR3 comprises 15 residues. CDR3 in amino acids: CASSLWRGPGNTIYF. The CDR3, as DNA: TGTGCCAGCAGCTTATGGAGGGGGCCTGGAAACACCATATATTTT.

The chain recombines TRBV5-4 with TRBJ2-5, with TRBD2 matching 9 bases. The V and J ends lost 1 base and 2 bases, in that order; junction bases with no gene match: 3. Looked up from germline, CDR1 is SGHNT and CDR2 is YYREEE (reference sequence). The CDR3 has 15 residues. The CDR3 loop is CASSLPSGIQETQYF. The CDR3 DNA sequence: TGTGCCAGCAGCTTGCCTAGCGGGATACAAGAGACCCAGTACTTC.

This chain connects TRBV27 to TRBJ1-2; 9 positions match TRBD1. The CDR3 length is 14 residues. Germline-derived CDR1 and CDR2 are MNHEY and SMNVEV (reference sequence). V dropped 8 bases and J dropped 6; count of bases not matched to a gene: 10. The CDR3 bases are TGTGCCAGCGGATTGACAGGGGGAGGAGATGGCTACACCTTC. Translation: CASGLTGGGDGYTF.

V gene TRBV11-2 combines with J gene TRBJ1-4; a possible D gene is TRBD1 (5 bases). This CDR3 is built from 15 residues. The V end lost 4 bases, the J end lost 5 bases, and 14 bases lay between the germline ends. Germline V gives CDR1 SGHAT, CDR2 FQNNGV. The CDR3 spells CASSSTGTGNEKLFF. Written as DNA, the CDR3 is TGTGCCAGCAGCTCTACCGGGACGGGCAATGAAAAACTGTTTTTT.

This sequence joins TRBV7-9 and TRBJ1-1, with D uncertain. The CDR3 runs to 14 residues. Germline CDR1 reads SEHNR; CDR2 reads FQNEAQ (reference sequence). V gave up 4 bases and J gave up 2 bases, with 11 bases separating them. CDR3 DNA sequence: TGTGCCAGCAGCTCGCAGTCAGGAAACACTGAAGCTTTCTTT. As protein: CASSSQSGNTEAFF.

The chain combines TRBV6-5 with TRBJ2-1; TRBD2 agrees at 10 bases. CDR3 size: 14 residues. V was clipped by 2 bases and J by 5 bases; unmatched bases: 0. The V gene's germline CDR1 is MNHEY and CDR2 SVGAGI. The CDR3 spells CASSYGLADNEQFF. CDR3 nucleotide sequence: TGTGCCAGCAGTTACGGACTAGCGGACAATGAGCAGTTCTTC.

The count of this clone is one. The genes are TRBV11-2 and TRBJ2-7; TRBD2 matches 8 bases. Trimming cost V 0 bases and J 3 bases; bases outside gene matches: 10. Germline V gives CDR1 SGHAT, CDR2 FQNNGV. This CDR3 region has 17 residues. The CDR3 DNA reads TGTGCCAGCAGCTTAGATCCCTACCGGGGGGGCGACTACGAGCAGTACTTC. This sequence encodes CASSLDPYRGGDYEQYF.